Following are 8 T cell receptor beta chains from one sample sequenced in a study of response to subunit inactivated influenza vaccine. TCRdb processed the RT-PCR reads anew with MiXCR; each CDR3 protein has one entry. Of roughly 620,000 distinct CDR3 sequences in the sample, about 11% were seen once. These data were also reused for a study on T cells expressing NK-cell markers. That paper adds: UMIs accompanied the 5'RACE template switching by which TCR beta cDNA was made.

Sequenced material: PBMCs from blood, taken on the day of vaccination. The receptors come from a man over 45 who received an inactivated influenza vaccine.

V is TRBV28 and J is TRBJ2-1, with TRBD2 matching 13 bases. With V trimmed by 5 bases and J by 2 bases, 9 bases remained unmatched. CDR3 length: 18 residues. Germline V gives CDR1 MDHEN, CDR2 SYDVKM. DNA of the CDR3: TGTGCCAGCAGTCCAACGCACGGGACTAGCGGGGCCTACAATGAGCAGTTCTTC. This translates into CASSPTHGTSGAYNEQFF.

The chain links TRBV5-1 to TRBJ2-4, with a tentative D call TRBD2 (5 bases). CDR1 is SGHRS, CDR2 YFSETQ, per germline. CDR3 size: 14 residues. Trimming took off 4 bases at V and 14 bases at J, with 22 bases between the two ends. Here the CDR3 reads CASSLEDYRDLEYF. In DNA form, the CDR3 reads TGCGCCAGCAGCCTTGAAGACTATAGGGATTTAGAGTACTTC.

There are many counts of this clonotype. The chain is built from TRBV28 and TRBJ2-2, with 9 nucleotides matching TRBD2. Germline-derived CDR1 and CDR2 are MDHEN and SYDVKM. J was trimmed by 3 bases and V by 4 bases; bases with no gene match: 6. The CDR3 loop spans 16 amino acids. The CDR3 spells CASSSLAGDDTGELFF. DNA of the CDR3: TGTGCCAGCAGTTCGTTAGCGGGAGATGACACCGGGGAGCTGTTTTTT. Based on the CDR3 plus reference TRBV28 and TRBJ2-2, the full variable domain is DVKVTQSSRYLVKRTGEKVFLECVQDMDHENMFWYRQDPGLGLRLIYFSYDVKMKEKGDIPEGYSVSREKKERFSLILESASTNQTSMYLCASSSLAGDDTGELFFGEGSRLTVL.

The chain joins TRBV14 to TRBJ2-5, with TRBD2 identical over 7 bases. Germline CDR1 and CDR2: SGHDN and FVKESK. The CDR3 extends over 16 amino acids. With 4 bases clipped from V and 2 bases from J, the junction kept 10 bases outside the gene matches. CDR3 bases: TGTGCCAGCAGCCTCCTGATAGGGGACTATCAAGAGACCCAGTACTTC. Its translation: CASSLLIGDYQETQYF.

This clonotype has a handful of counts. The chain is built from TRBV6-1 and TRBJ1-1, with D hard to call. The V end was cut by 7 bases, the J end by 8 bases, with 29 bases between. CDR3 size: 17 residues. Germline V gene data show CDR1 as MNHNS and CDR2 as SASEGT. In DNA form, the CDR3 reads TGTGCCAGCACCCCGGCCAACAAGGAGGCAGCCCCCTTCGAAGCTTTCTTT. Its translation: CASTPANKEAAPFEAFF.

This clonotype appeared a few times. The rearrangement joins TRBV20-1 to TRBJ2-2; D may be TRBD2 (5 bases). CDR3 size: 14 residues. The V gene's germline CDR1 is DFQATT and CDR2 SNEGSKA (reference sequence). Trimming removed 2 bases from V and 7 bases from J, with 14 bases in between. CDR3 sequence (DNA): TGCAGTGCTAGACGACCACTAGAGCTCGGGGAGCTGTTTTTT. Its translation is CSARRPLELGELFF.

As to this clonotype: The junction differs from germline at one of its ends, possibly a read error. The V call is TRBV10-3, the J call TRBJ2-2, with TRBD1 matching 8 bases. CDR3 size: 14 residues. CDR1 and CDR2 from the germline V gene are ENHRY and SYGVKD. CDR3 bases: TGTGCCATCAATGGACAGGGAAACACCGGGGAGCTGTCTTTT. Translated: CAINGQGNTGELSF.

The genes are TRBV6-1 and TRBJ2-5; TRBD2 matches 7 bases. The CDR3 is made up of 13 amino acids. Trimming cost V 0 bases and J 7 bases; bases outside gene matches: 2. CDR1 and CDR2 from the germline V gene are MNHNS and SASEGT. CDR3 sequence: CASSEAPGGTQYF. The CDR3 DNA reads TGTGCCAGCAGTGAAGCCCCGGGGGGGACCCAGTACTTC.